Listed below are T cell receptor beta chains from one sample, sequenced in a study of radiotherapy plus CTLA-4 blockade in lung cancer. Produced via immunoSEQ multiplex PCR; TCRdb's table is partial and in-frame only. The table includes approximately 100,000 clones, over 75% detected once. The material was peripheral blood, obtained from a patient treated with radiotherapy plus ipilimumab. The receptors shown here come from a human donor with non-small cell lung cancer that progressed on radiotherapy plus ipilimumab. Some clones in this sample may be carry-over from other donors' samples. Both conserved end residues are part of each CDR3. D genes are given only for firm matches. Clone sizes are given selectively: once, few, many, or a class where the clone is expanded.

j_call: TRBJ2-7
v_call: TRBV28
d_call: TRBD2
clone_size: NA
cdr3_aa: CASSTTSGGPYEQYF
cdr3_nt: TGTGCCAGCAGCACGACTAGCGGGGGCCCCTACGAGCAGTACTTC

j_call: TRBJ2-3
v_call: TRBV7-2
d_call: NA
clone_size: NA
cdr3_aa: CASSLNSAGLSTDTQYF
cdr3_nt: TGTGCCAGCAGCTTAAACTCGGCGGGGCTGAGCACAGATACGCAGTATTTT

j_call: TRBJ1-4
v_call: TRBV15
d_call: NA
clone_size: NA
cdr3_aa: CATSRAGALGEKLFF
cdr3_nt: TGTGCCACCAGCAGGGCCGGGGCCCTAGGTGAAAAACTGTTTTTT

j_call: TRBJ1-1
v_call: TRBV4-3
d_call: NA
clone_size: NA
cdr3_aa: CASSQGPYYTEAFF
cdr3_nt: TGCGCCAGCAGCCAAGGTCCGTATTACACTGAAGCTTTCTTT

j_call: TRBJ2-5
v_call: TRBV30
d_call: TRBD2
clone_size: NA
cdr3_aa: CAWRTSAKTQYF
cdr3_nt: TGTGCCTGGAGAACTAGCGCGAAGACCCAGTACTTC

j_call: TRBJ1-1
v_call: TRBV7-9
d_call: NA
clone_size: NA
cdr3_aa: CASTPQETEAFF
cdr3_nt: TGTGCCAGCACCCCCCAAGAGACTGAAGCTTTCTTT

j_call: TRBJ2-7
v_call: TRBV7-2
d_call: TRBD1
clone_size: NA
cdr3_aa: CASSLGTGVFYEQYF
cdr3_nt: TGTGCCAGCAGCTTAGGCACAGGGGTTTTTTACGAGCAGTACTTC

j_call: TRBJ2-3
v_call: TRBV5-5
d_call: NA
clone_size: NA
cdr3_aa: CASCNLWGPPQSYF
cdr3_nt: TGTGCCAGCTGCAACCTCTGGGGGCCCCCTCAGTCGTATTTT

j_call: TRBJ2-3
v_call: TRBV5-6
d_call: NA
clone_size: NA
cdr3_aa: CASRFGTADTQYF
cdr3_nt: TGTGCCAGCAGATTTGGTACGGCGGATACGCAGTATTTT

j_call: TRBJ1-4
v_call: TRBV30
d_call: NA
clone_size: NA
cdr3_aa: CALMVPGALEKLFF
cdr3_nt: TGTGCCTTAATGGTCCCGGGGGCTCTGGAAAAACTGTTTTTT

j_call: TRBJ2-7
v_call: TRBV11-2
d_call: TRBD1
clone_size: once
cdr3_aa: CASTFTGTAYEQYF
cdr3_nt: TGTGCCAGCACCTTTACCGGGACAGCCTACGAGCAGTACTTC

j_call: TRBJ1-5
v_call: TRBV4-1
d_call: NA
clone_size: NA
cdr3_aa: CASSQDGGIGNQPQHF
cdr3_nt: TGCGCCAGCAGCCAAGATGGGGGGATCGGGAATCAGCCCCAGCATTTT

j_call: TRBJ1-6
v_call: TRBV15
d_call: TRBD1
clone_size: NA
cdr3_aa: CATSRARQGRPSNSPLHF
cdr3_nt: TGTGCCACCAGCAGAGCCAGACAGGGCCGGCCTAGTAATTCACCCCTCCACTTT